Following are 18 T cell receptor beta chains from one sample sequenced in a study of T-cell memory formation after mild COVID-19. TCRdb itself ran the 5' RACE reads through MiXCR, one entry per CDR3 protein. The repertoire holds about 210,000 distinct CDR3 sequences, with around 27% as singletons. Sequences were obtained from PBMCs or a T cell subset sorted from them (not recorded which). These receptors all come from an adult woman who had mild COVID-19 (a few samples of this study predate the infection). Cell type and time point are not known.

The chain links TRBV3-1 to TRBJ2-3; D is possibly TRBD1 or TRBD2 (5 bases each). The V gene lost 4 bases and the J gene lost 7 bases, with 9 bases spanning the gap. Germline CDR1 reads LGHDT; CDR2 reads YNNKEL (reference sequence). The length of the CDR3 is 12 residues. DNA of the CDR3: TGTGCCAGCAGCCCCGAGGGGTATACGCAGTATTTT. This translates into CASSPEGYTQYF.

This clonotype appeared a few times. This sequence joins TRBV4-1 and TRBJ1-5; D is ambiguous. With 0 bases removed from V and 2 bases from J, the gap between germline ends came to 11 bases. The CDR3 runs 16 residues. Germline loops: CDR1 MGHRA, CDR2 YSYEKL. The CDR3 spells CASSQDWAGGNQPQHF. Written as DNA, the CDR3 is TGCGCCAGCAGCCAAGATTGGGCTGGGGGCAATCAGCCCCAGCATTTT.

The rearrangement uses TRBV5-1 and TRBJ2-5, with no clear D. The CDR3 is 13 residues long. Per the germline V gene, CDR1 is SGHRS and CDR2 is YFSETQ. The ends were cut back, 3 bases at V and 4 bases at J, with 10 bases in the middle. CDR3 protein: CASSSPTGETQYF. CDR3 nucleotides: TGCGCCAGCAGCTCCCCAACGGGAGAGACCCAGTACTTC.

This clonotype was recorded a few times. The J gene is TRBJ1-1, the V gene TRBV12-3 or TRBV12-4; perhaps TRBD1 as D (5 bases). This CDR3 comprises 14 residues. With 1 base removed from V and 6 bases from J, the gap between germline ends came to 12 bases. CDR3 in amino acids: CASSLGAGIAEAFF. The CDR3 nucleotides read TGTGCCAGCAGTTTAGGCGCAGGGATTGCTGAAGCTTTCTTT.

This clonotype was seen more than once but under ten times. The genes are TRBV9 and TRBJ2-7; 10 nucleotides align to TRBD2. Germline lookup yields CDR1 SGDLS and CDR2 YYNGEE. This CDR3 contains 14 residues. V gave up 0 bases and J gave up 6 bases; unmatched junction bases: 3. CDR3 nucleotides: TGTGCCAGCAGCGTAGCTAGCGGGAGATCCGAGCAGTACTTC. Its protein product is CASSVASGRSEQYF.

In this sample, this clonotype turned up a few times. The chain uses TRBV7-9 and TRBJ2-3, with D unclear. In germline, CDR1 is SEHNR, CDR2 FQNEAQ (reference sequence). The V and J ends lost 5 bases and 6 bases respectively, with 9 bases between them. The CDR3 is 12 residues long. The CDR3 spells CASSLPWDTQYF. CDR3 DNA: TGTGCCAGCAGCCTACCGTGGGATACGCAGTATTTT.

This chain joins TRBV6-2 or TRBV6-3 and TRBJ2-7, with 8 positions matching TRBD1. Losses at the gene ends were 7 bases for V and 6 bases for J; bases not matched to a gene: 8. This CDR3 contains 13 residues. Germline CDR1 and CDR2: MNHEY and SVGEGT. CDR3 protein: CASKGDRRLEQYF. In DNA, the CDR3 is TGTGCCAGCAAGGGGGACAGGCGCCTCGAGCAGTACTTC.

This clonotype showed up just once. The chain employs TRBV24-1 and TRBJ2-1, with D perhaps matching TRBD2 (6 bases). Per germline, CDR1 KGHDR and CDR2 SFDVKD. The CDR3 loop spans 15 amino acids. V was pared by 0 bases and J by 7 bases, with 12 bases between. This CDR3 is CATSDLGTRRNEQFF. CDR3 bases: TGTGCCACCAGTGATTTGGGGACTCGACGGAATGAGCAGTTCTTC.

The rearrangement joins TRBV27 to TRBJ2-7; D unresolved. Germline V gene lookup returns CDR1 MNHEY and CDR2 SMNVEV (reference sequence). V lost 1 base and J 6 bases, leaving 10 bases between the germline ends. The CDR3 has 13 residues. The CDR3 DNA reads as TGTGCCAGCAGTTTATTGGACGGTCTCGAGCAGTACTTC. Its protein is CASSLLDGLEQYF.

This clonotype was detected only a few times. The chain has TRBV15 and TRBJ1-5, with 9 bases aligning to TRBD1. Germline CDR1 reads LNHNV; CDR2 reads YYDKDF (reference sequence). The CDR3 covers 18 residues. V trimming: 3 bases; J trimming: 0 bases; junction bases outside the gene matches: 9. CDR3 DNA: TGTGCCACCAGCAGGGACCGGGACAGGGATTATAGCAATCAGCCCCAGCATTTT. As protein: CATSRDRDRDYSNQPQHF.

This clonotype was observed many times. V is TRBV12-3 or TRBV12-4 and J is TRBJ2-7; 9 bases are shared with TRBD1. The CDR3 length is 14 residues. V shed 6 bases and J 5 bases; nucleotides not matched to a gene: 8. CDR3 sequence (DNA): TGTGCCAGCAGGTTCGGGACAGGGAGCAACGAGCAGTACTTC. Its protein product is CASRFGTGSNEQYF.

V is TRBV24-1 and J is TRBJ2-7; TRBD1 matches 8 bases. CDR1 KGHDR and CDR2 SFDVKD come from the germline V gene. The V segment lost 4 bases and the J segment 2 bases; nucleotides outside the gene matches: 12. The CDR3 sequence is 17 residues long. CDR3 in DNA: TGTGCCACCAGTGAAGGAACCCCCGGGACAGGTACCTACGAGCAGTACTTC. Residues: CATSEGTPGTGTYEQYF.

This rearrangement joins TRBV7-6 to TRBJ2-7, with D perhaps being TRBD1 or TRBD2 (5 bases each). Trimming pared 4 bases from V and 1 base from J, leaving 14 bases between. The CDR3 is made up of 15 amino acids. Per germline, CDR1 SGHVS and CDR2 FNYEAQ. For the CDR3, the DNA is TGTGCCAGCAGCTCGGGACGGGGAAGGTCCTACGAGCAGTACTTC. This codes for CASSSGRGRSYEQYF.

This clonotype was observed a single time. This rearrangement joins TRBV6-5 to TRBJ2-7; D unresolved. Trimming left V 6 bases short and J 6 bases short, with 9 bases between. The germline V gene has CDR1 MNHEY and CDR2 SVGAGI. The CDR3 totals 11 residues. This CDR3 reads CASSQSGEQYF. As DNA, the CDR3 is TGTGCCAGCAGCCAATCCGGCGAGCAGTACTTC.

J is TRBJ1-1 and V is TRBV7-8; D gene ambiguous. The germline V gene encodes CDR1 SGHVS and CDR2 FQNEAQ. V dropped 2 bases and J dropped 7 bases, with 14 bases sitting between them. The CDR3 totals 14 residues. This CDR3 is CASSLYGAWDEAFF. CDR3 DNA: TGTGCCAGCAGCTTATATGGAGCCTGGGATGAAGCTTTCTTT.

A few counts support this clonotype. This chain connects TRBV19 to TRBJ1-2; 8 positions match TRBD1. The germline V gene encodes CDR1 LNHDA and CDR2 SQIVND (reference sequence). V shed 10 bases, J shed 5 bases, and the junction held 3 bases outside the gene matches. This CDR3 comprises 11 residues. In nucleotides, the CDR3 is TGTGCCACTGGACAGGGATATGGCTACACCTTC. This codes for CATGQGYGYTF.

This clonotype was recorded many times. The chain couples TRBV9 to TRBJ1-2; TRBD1 aligns across 10 bases. The CDR3 extends over 15 amino acids. Unmatched junction bases numbered 7, after V lost 3 bases and J lost 5 bases. Germline V lookup: CDR1 SGDLS, CDR2 YYNGEE. The chain's CDR3 is CASSDRTGGTYGYTF. The CDR3 DNA reads TGTGCCAGCAGCGACCGGACAGGGGGGACGTATGGCTACACCTTC.

The rearrangement uses TRBV4-1 and TRBJ2-1; no clear D. This CDR3 comprises 16 residues. Trimming removed 5 bases from V and 5 bases from J, with 19 bases in between. CDR1 is MGHRA, CDR2 YSYEKL, per germline. CDR3 sequence: CASSSPWLHLNNEQFF. For the CDR3, the DNA is TGCGCCAGCAGCTCCCCCTGGCTACACCTAAACAATGAGCAGTTCTTC.